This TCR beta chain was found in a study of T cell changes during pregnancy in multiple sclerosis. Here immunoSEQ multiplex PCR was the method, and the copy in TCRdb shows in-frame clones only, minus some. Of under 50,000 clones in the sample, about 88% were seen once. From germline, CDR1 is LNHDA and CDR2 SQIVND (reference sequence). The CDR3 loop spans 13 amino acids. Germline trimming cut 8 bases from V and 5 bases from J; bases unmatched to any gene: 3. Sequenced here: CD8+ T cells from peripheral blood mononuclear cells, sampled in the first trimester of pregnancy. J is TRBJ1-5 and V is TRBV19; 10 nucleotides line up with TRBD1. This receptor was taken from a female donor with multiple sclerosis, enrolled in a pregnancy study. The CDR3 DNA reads TGTGCCAGTTGGACAGGGGGATATCAGCCCCAGCATTTT. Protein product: CASWTGGYQPQHF.